These 12 T cell receptor beta chains were sequenced from one sample in a study of T cell repertoires in cytomegalovirus infection. Which antigens these TCRs recognize remains unknown. TCRdb redid the calling of the reads with MiXCR, one entry per CDR3 protein. The sample includes tens of thousands of distinct CDR3 sequences, more than 40% of them seen just once. The sample was CD8+ T cells from cultured PBMCs, taken from culture after CMV antigen stimulation. These receptors came from a human donor in good health (CMV status not recorded). Some clones in this sample may be carry-over from other donors' samples.

V is TRBV10-3 and J is TRBJ1-4; TRBD1 might be the D (6 bases). Between the trimmed V and J ends, which lost 11 bases and 8 bases, there was a span of 18 bases. The CDR3 has 13 residues. From germline, CDR1 is ENHRY and CDR2 SYGVKD. The CDR3, as DNA: TGTGCCTCGCGGGGGGGCGCGGACGAAAAACTGTTTTTT. It codes for CASRGGADEKLFF.

A few counts support this clonotype. This sequence joins TRBV7-6 and TRBJ2-3; D remains ambiguous. The ends were cut back, 1 base at V and 2 bases at J, with 4 bases in the middle. CDR1 is SGHVS and CDR2 is FNYEAQ in the germline V gene. The CDR3 contains 13 residues. CDR3 nucleotides: TGTGCCAGCAGCTTAGAAAACACAGATACGCAGTATTTT. As protein: CASSLENTDTQYF.

This chain uses TRBV6-5 with TRBJ1-1; D is unclear. V was cut by 6 bases and J by 4 bases, with 9 bases left in between. This CDR3 is built from 12 residues. Germline values: CDR1 MNHEY, CDR2 SVGAGI. CDR3 in amino acids: CASRTGSTEAFF. CDR3 DNA sequence: TGTGCCAGCAGGACCGGGAGCACTGAAGCTTTCTTT.

Only a few counts were recorded for this clonotype. The J gene is TRBJ1-3, the V gene TRBV7-9, with a tentative D call TRBD1 (5 bases). Germline CDR1 SEHNR, CDR2 FQNEAQ (reference sequence). Trimming took 5 bases from V and 0 from J, leaving 14 bases between them. The CDR3 sequence is 16 residues long. The CDR3 DNA reads TGTGCCAGCAGCCAAAGGGACTTCGGCTCTGGAAACACCATATATTTT. Translated: CASSQRDFGSGNTIYF.

A remark on this clonotype: A junction end diverges from the germline sequence, so it may reflect a read error. The chain uses TRBV27 and TRBJ1-2, with TRBD1 matching 9 bases. Germline CDR1 and CDR2: MNHEY and SMNVEV (reference sequence). The CDR3 is made up of 15 amino acids. In nucleotides, the CDR3 is TGTGCCAGCAGTTTAACAGGGGGCGTTTTCTATAGCTACACCTTC. As protein: CASSLTGGVFYSYTF.

The table lists this clonotype with a few counts. This rearrangement joins TRBV7-3 to TRBJ2-1, with TRBD2 identical over 10 bases. CDR1 is SGHTA and CDR2 is FQGTGA in the germline V gene. The junction had 8 bases not matched to a gene; V was cut back by 5 bases and J by 7 bases. The CDR3 runs to 15 residues. The CDR3 nucleotides read TGTGCCAGCAGCCCAGAGACTAGCGGGTTTAATGAGCAGTTCTTC. This translates into CASSPETSGFNEQFF.

For the CDR3, the DNA is TGTGCCAGCAGTTTCAGGGGACACAACTATGGCTACACCTTC. Translating gives CASSFRGHNYGYTF. The V and J genes are TRBV27 and TRBJ1-2; D is possibly TRBD1 (6 bases). The CDR3 is made up of 14 amino acids. V gave up 3 bases and J gave up 2 bases, with 10 bases separating them. Germline CDR1 MNHEY, CDR2 SMNVEV (reference sequence).

In its sample, this clonotype was seen a few times. V gene TRBV11-1 combines with J gene TRBJ2-1; perhaps TRBD2 as D (6 bases). The germline V and J ends were trimmed by 3 bases and 3 bases, with 12 bases remaining between them. The CDR3 covers 15 residues. The germline V gene has CDR1 SGHAT and CDR2 FQDESV (reference sequence). CDR3 amino acids: CASSLTGEGYNEQFF. In DNA, the CDR3 is TGTGCCAGCAGCTTGACGGGAGAAGGCTACAATGAGCAGTTCTTC.

This clonotype was counted only a few times. The CDR3 reads CASSLTGTGNTIYF. The CDR3 DNA sequence: TGTGCCAGCAGCTTGACAGGGACTGGAAACACCATATATTTT. The V call is TRBV7-3, the J call TRBJ1-3, with 7 bases that match TRBD1. Germline values: CDR1 SGHTA, CDR2 FQGTGA. This CDR3 is built from 14 residues. The J segment lost 2 bases and the V segment lost 3 bases, leaving 1 base of the junction unmatched.

There are a few counts of this clonotype. V and J are TRBV29-1 and TRBJ2-7; 11 bases match TRBD2. From germline, CDR1 is SQVTM and CDR2 ANQGSEA. This CDR3 spans 16 amino acids. Germline trimming cut 1 base from V and 4 bases from J; bases unmatched to any gene: 9. CDR3 in amino acids: CSVEGPTSGSSYEQYF. CDR3 nucleotide sequence: TGCAGCGTTGAAGGGCCTACTAGCGGGAGTTCATACGAGCAGTACTTC.

The chain employs TRBV6-1 and TRBJ1-1; D is unresolved. V gave up 4 bases and J gave up 2 bases, with 14 bases separating them. The germline CDR1 and CDR2 sequences are MNHNS and SASEGT. The CDR3 is made up of 15 amino acids. In DNA form, the CDR3 reads TGTGCCAGCAGTGTTATCGAGGGTTCAAACACTGAAGCTTTCTTT. Amino acid sequence: CASSVIEGSNTEAFF.

This clonotype was found a few times. The V and J genes are TRBV6-2 or TRBV6-3 and TRBJ2-7, with TRBD1 matching over 10 bases. V gave up 0 bases and J gave up 6 bases; unmatched junction bases: 5. The CDR3 length is 15 residues. Germline V gene sequence: CDR1 MNHEY, CDR2 SVGEGT. Written as DNA, the CDR3 is TGTGCCAGCAGTTACTCGACAGGGGGCTCGGCCGAGCAGTACTTC. It specifies CASSYSTGGSAEQYF.